The rows below give T cell receptor beta chains drawn from one sample of a study of blood T cell repertoires in COVID-19. Clones were sequenced by immunoSEQ multiplex PCR, and TCRdb holds only the in-frame ones, with some missing. The sample lists some 30,000 clones; about 89% were seen once. The sample was peripheral blood. These receptors all stem from a man aged 70-80 years with active COVID-19. Each CDR3 is given with its conserved first and last residue. Each record gives: CDR3 length, J gene, D gene, V gene, CDR3 protein, CDR3 DNA. A D gene is named only where the DNA matches it firmly.

14 TRBJ1-4 NA TRBV5-1 CASSWRDLNEKLFF TGCGCCAGCAGCTGGCGGGACCTAAATGAAAAACTGTTTTTT
14 TRBJ1-1 NA TRBV6-5 CASRPSGGGTEAFF TGTGCCAGCAGGCCGTCTGGGGGAGGGACTGAAGCTTTCTTT
15 TRBJ2-1 NA TRBV11-2 CASSLAARSYNEQFF TGTGCCAGCAGCTTAGCAGCGAGAAGCTACAATGAGCAGTTCTTC
13 TRBJ1-5 TRBD1 TRBV12-3/TRBV12-4 CASRLQGAKPQHF TGTGCCAGCAGGTTACAGGGGGCAAAGCCCCAGCATTTT
15 TRBJ2-3 NA TRBV28 CASSSPDEVTDTQYF TGTGCCAGCAGTTCCCCAGATGAGGTCACAGATACGCAGTATTTT
13 TRBJ1-1 NA TRBV9 CASSASWGAEAFF TGTGCCAGCAGCGCATCATGGGGGGCTGAAGCTTTCTTT
19 TRBJ2-2 TRBD2 TRBV11-2 CASSLDRASGPSNTGELFF TGTGCCAGCAGCTTAGATCGGGCTAGCGGACCATCGAACACCGGGGAGCTGTTTTTT
15 TRBJ2-7 TRBD2 TRBV11-2 CASSPRTSGGYEQYF TGTGCCAGCAGCCCACGGACTAGCGGGGGCTACGAGCAGTACTTC
17 TRBJ1-1 NA TRBV6-6 CASSPRVRTDLNTEAFF TGTGCCAGCAGTCCCCGGGTCAGGACAGACTTGAACACTGAAGCTTTCTTT
17 TRBJ2-1 TRBD2 TRBV27 CASSLGGGDLGYNEQFF TGTGCCAGCAGTTTAGGGGGAGGGGACTTAGGCTACAATGAGCAGTTCTTC
14 TRBJ1-5 TRBD1 TRBV7-9 CASSLPGGNQPQHF TGTGCCAGCAGCTTACCAGGGGGAAATCAGCCCCAGCATTTT
12 TRBJ2-4 NA TRBV6-5 CASSSRRDIQYF TGTGCCAGCAGCTCCAGGAGGGACATTCAGTACTTC
14 TRBJ2-5 NA TRBV5-4 CASRGDAVQETQYF TGTGCCAGCAGGGGTGACGCGGTTCAAGAGACCCAGTACTTC
15 TRBJ2-2 NA TRBV9 CASSPRPGAGGELFF TGTGCCAGCAGCCCCCGGCCAGGCGCGGGCGGGGAGCTGTTTTTT